This T cell receptor beta chain was obtained from a study of control samples from healthy donors and cancer patients. CDR1 and CDR2 (germline): SGHDN, FVKESK. The CDR3 runs to 15 residues. Trimming cost V 3 bases and J 7 bases, with 19 bases left between them. The repertoire was sequenced with immunoSEQ multiplex PCR; TCRdb's copy has only in-frame clones and lacks some. The sample carries about 270,000 clones, roughly four fifths recorded once. The source material was PBMCs. This chain uses TRBV14 with TRBJ2-7, with D perhaps being TRBD1 or TRBD2 (5 bases each). The receptor's source is a woman aged 55-69 years with lung cancer. In DNA, the CDR3 is TGTGCCAGCAGCCACGCGGAAGAGTGGGACGAGGAGCAGTACTTC. This codes for CASSHAEEWDEEQYF.